The clone carrying this T cell receptor (beta chain) occurred a few times. Its target is not known. The germline V gene encodes CDR1 LNHDA and CDR2 SQIVND (reference sequence). The CDR3 sequence is 15 residues long. V shed 7 bases, J shed 1 base, and the junction held 6 bases outside the gene matches. The data originate from a study of cytomegalovirus exposure and HLA in healthy donors. Study observations and caveats: Specific recognition of CMV antigens was confirmed in vitro for a few chains (all CMV-associated). Cytomegalovirus association was assigned to around 150 TCR beta chains.

Method: immunoSEQ multiplex PCR; TCRdb's copy keeps in-frame clones and lacks some. The top ten hold approximately 3.1% of the sample, which has 260,000 or so clones, around 91% seen once. The sequence derives from a woman in her 30s in good health and CMV-seronegative. The V call is TRBV19, the J call TRBJ2-3; the match to TRBD1 covers 9 bases. The sample comprised PBMCs. The CDR3 nucleotides are TGTGCCAGTATCGACAGGGGGTCGGGCACAGATACGCAGTATTTT. Translated, it gives CASIDRGSGTDTQYF.